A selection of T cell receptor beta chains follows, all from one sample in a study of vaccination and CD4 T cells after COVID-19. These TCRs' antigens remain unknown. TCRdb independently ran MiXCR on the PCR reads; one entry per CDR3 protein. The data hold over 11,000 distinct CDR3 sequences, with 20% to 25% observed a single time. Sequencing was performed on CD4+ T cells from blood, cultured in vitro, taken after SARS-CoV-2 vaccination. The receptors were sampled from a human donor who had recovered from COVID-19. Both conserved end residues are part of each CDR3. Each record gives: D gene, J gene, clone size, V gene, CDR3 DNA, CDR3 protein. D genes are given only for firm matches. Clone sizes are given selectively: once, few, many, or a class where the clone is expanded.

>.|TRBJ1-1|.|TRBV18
TGTGCCAGCTCATTAGCCGGACGGAACACTGAAGCTTTCTTT
CASSLAGRNTEAFF
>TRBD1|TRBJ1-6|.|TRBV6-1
TGTGCCAGCGGACAGGGTGTATATAATTCACCCCGCCACTTT
CASGQGVYNSPRHF
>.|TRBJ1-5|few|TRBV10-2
TGCGCCAGCAGTGAGGTGCGAGGCCAGCCCCAGCATTTT
CASSEVRGQPQHF
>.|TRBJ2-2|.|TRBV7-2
TGTGCCAGCGGGGTCCAGCGGACCGGGGAGCTGTTTTTT
CASGVQRTGELFF
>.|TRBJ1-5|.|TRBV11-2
TGTGCCAGCAGCTTAGACACAGGGCCGGGACAGCCCCAGCATTTT
CASSLDTGPGQPQHF
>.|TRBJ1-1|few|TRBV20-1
TGCAGTAAATTTGCAGACACTGAAGCTTTCTTT
CSKFADTEAFF
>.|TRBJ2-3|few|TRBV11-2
TGTGCCAGCAGCTTAGGGTTCCTAGAAGGCACAGATACGCAGTATTTT
CASSLGFLEGTDTQYF
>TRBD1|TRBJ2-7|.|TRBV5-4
TGTGCCAACAGCGCCCAGGCAGGGGGTGGCTACGAGCAGTACTTC
CANSAQAGGGYEQYF
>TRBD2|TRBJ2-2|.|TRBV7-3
TGTGCCAGCAGCCAGATCAGCGGGAGGACCGGGGAGCTGTTTTTT
CASSQISGRTGELFF
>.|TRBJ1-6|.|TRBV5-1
TGCGCCAGCAGCTTGGTGGCAGCTTATAATTCACCCCTCCACTTT
CASSLVAAYNSPLHF
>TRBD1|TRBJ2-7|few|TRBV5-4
TGTGCCAGCAGCTCCGGGACAGGTTACGAGCAGTACTTC
CASSSGTGYEQYF
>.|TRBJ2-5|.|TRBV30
TGTGCCTGGAATAAGGGGAGGGAGACCCAGTACTTC
CAWNKGRETQYF
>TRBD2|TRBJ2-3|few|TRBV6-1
TGTGCCAGCAGATTAGCGGGTGGCACAGATACGCAGTATTTT
CASRLAGGTDTQYF
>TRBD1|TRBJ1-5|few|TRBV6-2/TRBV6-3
TGTGCCAGCAGTTACGCCGGGACAGGCAATCAGCCCCAGCATTTT
CASSYAGTGNQPQHF
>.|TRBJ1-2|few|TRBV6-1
TGTGCCAGCAGGGCGGACTATGGCTACACCTTC
CASRADYGYTF
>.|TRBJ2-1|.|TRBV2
TGTGCCAGCAGTCTCTCCCTACAGGGTGGTGAGCAGTTCTTC
CASSLSLQGGEQFF
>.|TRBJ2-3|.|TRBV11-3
TGTGCCAGCAGCTTAGGGTCTGCGGGGTCTAATACGCAGTATTTT
CASSLGSAGSNTQYF
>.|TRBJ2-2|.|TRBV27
TGTGCCAGCAGTGAGCAGCTAGCCGGGGAGCTGTTTTTT
CASSEQLAGELFF
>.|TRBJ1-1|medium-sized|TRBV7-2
TGTGCCAGCAGCTTCCAACAGGGCCTGAACACTGAAGCTTTCTTT
CASSFQQGLNTEAFF
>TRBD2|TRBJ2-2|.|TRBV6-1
TGTGCCAGCAGGAAGCGGGAGGGCGGCACCGGGGAGCTGTTTTTT
CASRKREGGTGELFF
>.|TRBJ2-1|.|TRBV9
TGTGCCAGCAGCGTAGTCCCCTACTGGGGGCAATACAATGAGCAGTTCTTC
CASSVVPYWGQYNEQFF
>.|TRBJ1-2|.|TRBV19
TGTGCCAGTAGTCTCCACCGCGGAGGGGTGGCCTATGGCTACACCTTC
CASSLHRGGVAYGYTF
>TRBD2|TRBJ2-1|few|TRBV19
TGTGCCAGTAGTCCTCTCCCGGGACTAGCAAACAATGAGCAGTTCTTC
CASSPLPGLANNEQFF
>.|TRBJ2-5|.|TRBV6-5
TGTGCCAGCAGTTACAGTACTAGGCGAGAGACCCAGTACTTC
CASSYSTRRETQYF
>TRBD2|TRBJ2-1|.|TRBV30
TGTGCCTCCGGTGGCGGACTAGTGATCGACGAGCAGTTCTTC
CASGGGLVIDEQFF
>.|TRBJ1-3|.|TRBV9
TGTGCCAGCAGCGTAGATAGCAGGGGAAACACCATATATTTT
CASSVDSRGNTIYF
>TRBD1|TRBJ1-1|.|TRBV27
TGTGCCAGCAGTTTGCATGACAGGGTGGTAACTGAAGCTTTCTTT
CASSLHDRVVTEAFF
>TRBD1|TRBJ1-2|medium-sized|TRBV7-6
TGTGCCAGCAGCCCCGGCCCGGACAGGGTAGAGGGCTACACCTTC
CASSPGPDRVEGYTF
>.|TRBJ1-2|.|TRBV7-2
TGTGCCAGCAGCTTTTCACCGACAGTCAACTATGGCTACACCTTC
CASSFSPTVNYGYTF
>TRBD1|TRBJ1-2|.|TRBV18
TGTGCCAGCTCACCCAGAACGGACAGGGGAGTTCGTGGCTACACCTTC
CASSPRTDRGVRGYTF
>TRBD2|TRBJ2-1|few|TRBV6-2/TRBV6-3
TGTGCCAGCAGTCCATCGTTAAAACTAGCGGGAGGTGGGAATGAGCAGTTCTTC
CASSPSLKLAGGGNEQFF
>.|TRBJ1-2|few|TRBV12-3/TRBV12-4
TGTGCCAGCAGGTCCTCGGGCAGGGGTTATGGCTACACCTTC
CASRSSGRGYGYTF
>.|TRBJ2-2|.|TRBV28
TGTGCCAGCAACCGCCCCCCTAGCGCGAAGAACACCGGGGAGCTGTTTTTT
CASNRPPSAKNTGELFF
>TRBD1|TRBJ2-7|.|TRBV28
TGTGCCAGCAGTCAAACCAGGGGGCCCTACGAGCAGTACTTC
CASSQTRGPYEQYF
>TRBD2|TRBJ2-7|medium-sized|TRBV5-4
TGTGCCAGCAGCTTGGATTTTCGGTCTAGCGGGGCCTACGAGCAGTACTTC
CASSLDFRSSGAYEQYF
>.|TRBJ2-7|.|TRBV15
TGTGCCACCAGCAGTGGAGCCGGCACCTCCTACGAGCAGTACTTC
CATSSGAGTSYEQYF
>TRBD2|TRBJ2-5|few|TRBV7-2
TGTGCCAGCAGCCAAAACTCCAGACTAGCGGGCCAACAAGAGACCCAGTACTTC
CASSQNSRLAGQQETQYF
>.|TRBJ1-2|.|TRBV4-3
TGCGCCAGCAGCCAAGATTGGGGGTTGGGGGTAAGAGAGAACTATGGCTACACCTTC
CASSQDWGLGVRENYGYTF
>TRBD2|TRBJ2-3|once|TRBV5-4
TGTGCCAGCAGCCTCTATGGGACTAGCGGGATTGCAGATACGCAGTATTTT
CASSLYGTSGIADTQYF
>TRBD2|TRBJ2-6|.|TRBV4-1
TGCGCCAGCAGCCATTTCAGAGCGGGGGCCCGGGATGGGGCCAACGTCCTGACTTTC
CASSHFRAGARDGANVLTF